This TCR beta chain originates from a study of response to subunit inactivated influenza vaccine. Whole-study findings and limits: Authors suggested seasonal influenza vaccinations each recruit few new T cells.

TCRdb re-called the RT-PCR reads through MiXCR, storing one row per CDR3 protein. This sample has more than 250,000 distinct CDR3 sequences, with just over 20% found just once. On this clonotype itself: Its antigen is currently unknown.

V gave up 0 bases and J gave up 0 bases; unmatched junction bases: 4. Per germline, CDR1 ENHRY and CDR2 SYGVKD. This CDR3 has 17 residues. The source is a man between 50 and 75 years old who received an inactivated influenza vaccine. The chain couples TRBV10-3 to TRBJ1-3, with 8 bases lining up with TRBD1. The sample here was PBMCs from blood, taken about 20 months after vaccination. The CDR3 loop reads CAISESTGAISGNTIYF. Written as DNA, the CDR3 is TGTGCCATCAGTGAGTCGACAGGGGCCATCTCTGGAAACACCATATATTTT.